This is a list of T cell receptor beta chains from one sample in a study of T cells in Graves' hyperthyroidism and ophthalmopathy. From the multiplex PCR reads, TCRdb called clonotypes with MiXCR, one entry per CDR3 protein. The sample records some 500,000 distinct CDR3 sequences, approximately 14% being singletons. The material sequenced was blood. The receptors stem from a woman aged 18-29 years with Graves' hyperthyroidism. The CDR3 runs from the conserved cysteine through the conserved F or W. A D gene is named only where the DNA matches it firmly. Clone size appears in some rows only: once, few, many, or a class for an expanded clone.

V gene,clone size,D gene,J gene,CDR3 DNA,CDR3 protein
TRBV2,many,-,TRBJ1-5,TGTGCCAGCAGTGGTAGAAGAGAGGGGAGTCAGCCCCAGCATTTT,CASSGRREGSQPQHF
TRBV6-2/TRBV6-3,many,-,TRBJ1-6,TGTGCCAGCAGTTACTCGTCGAATTCACCCCTCCACTTT,CASSYSSNSPLHF
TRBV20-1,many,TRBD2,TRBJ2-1,TGCAGTGCCCGCCCCCATAGCGGGAAGGGCAATGAGCAGTTCTTC,CSARPHSGKGNEQFF
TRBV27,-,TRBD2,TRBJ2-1,TGTGCCAGCAGCCCCAGACTAGCGGGAGGAGGGTTCTTC,CASSPRLAGGGFF
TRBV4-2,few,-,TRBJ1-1,TGTGCCAGCAGCCAAGATTTGCACAGGGTCCGGACTGAAGCTTTCTTT,CASSQDLHRVRTEAFF
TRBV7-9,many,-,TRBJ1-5,TGTGCCAGCAGCTTTTGGGAAAATCAGCCCCAGCATTTT,CASSFWENQPQHF
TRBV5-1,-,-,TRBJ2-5,TGCGCCAGCAGCTCGGGACTTAGCGTGGAGACCCAGTACTTC,CASSSGLSVETQYF
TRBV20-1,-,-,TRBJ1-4,TGCAGTGCCCAAGACGGCTCCGGTAGTGAAAAACTGTTTTTT,CSAQDGSGSEKLFF
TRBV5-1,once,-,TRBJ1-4,TGCGCCAGCAGCTTGCAGGGTGGTCGGAAACTGTTTTTT,CASSLQGGRKLFF
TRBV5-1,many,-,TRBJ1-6,TGCGCCAGCAGCGTAAGTGAGGCGTCACCCCTCCACTTT,CASSVSEASPLHF
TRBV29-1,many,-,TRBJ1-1,TGCAGCGCCGAGGAGGGCCGGGAAGCTTTCTTT,CSAEEGREAFF
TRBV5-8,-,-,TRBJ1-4,TGTGCCAGCAGCTTGCGGCGGGGGAAGAATGAAAAACTGTTTTTT,CASSLRRGKNEKLFF
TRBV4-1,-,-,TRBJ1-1,TGCGCCAACAGCCTCGGACCTATGAACACTGAAGCTTTCTTT,CANSLGPMNTEAFF
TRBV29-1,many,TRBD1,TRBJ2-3,TGCAGCGTTGAGCGTGGCTCACAGGGGCCAGATACGCAGTATTTT,CSVERGSQGPDTQYF
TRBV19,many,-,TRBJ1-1,TGTGCCAGTACCACCGGGCGTACTGAAGCTTTCTTT,CASTTGRTEAFF
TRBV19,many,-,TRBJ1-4,TGTGCCAGTAGTAGAGGTTCGCGGGACACCACAACTAATGAAAAACTGTTTTTT,CASSRGSRDTTTNEKLFF
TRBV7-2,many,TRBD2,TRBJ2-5,TGTGCCAGCAGCCCTGGGACTAGCGGGAGGGGGGGAGAGACCCAGTACTTC,CASSPGTSGRGGETQYF
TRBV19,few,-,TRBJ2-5,TGTGCCAGTAAGAGGACAGAACAAGAGACCCAGTACTTC,CASKRTEQETQYF
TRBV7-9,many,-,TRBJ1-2,TGTGCCAGCACCTCCGAGGTCTATGGCTACACCTTC,CASTSEVYGYTF
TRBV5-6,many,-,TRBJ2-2,TGTGCCAGCAGCTTGGCTTCGAACACCGGGGAGCTGTTTTTT,CASSLASNTGELFF
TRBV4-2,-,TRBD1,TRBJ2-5,TGTGCCAGCAGCCAAGAAGACTCCCTAACAGGGGGAGAGACCCAGTACTTC,CASSQEDSLTGGETQYF
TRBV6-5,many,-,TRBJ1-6,TGTGCCAGCAGTTACGTTTACCTCGGCCGGGCGCGTATCAATTCACCCCTCCACTTT,CASSYVYLGRARINSPLHF
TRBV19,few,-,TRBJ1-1,TGTGCCAGCTGTACCGCCCTAACCCCAGCCACTGAAGCTTTCTTT,CASCTALTPATEAFF
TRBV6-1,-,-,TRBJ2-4,TGTGCCAGCAGACTCAGGGGAATCGACATTCAGTACTTC,CASRLRGIDIQYF
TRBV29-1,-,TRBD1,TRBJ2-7,TGCAGCGCAGGAACAGGGGGCGAGCAGTACTTC,CSAGTGGEQYF
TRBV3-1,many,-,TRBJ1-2,TGTGCCAGCAGCCAAGGGCGGACGGAGTATGGCTACACCTTC,CASSQGRTEYGYTF
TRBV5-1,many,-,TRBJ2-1,TGCGCCAGCGCTAGCTCTCCCTACAATGAGCAGTTCTTC,CASASSPYNEQFF
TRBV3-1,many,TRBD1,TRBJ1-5,TGTGCCAGCAGCCAAGGGCAGGGGGCCCATCAGCCCCAGCATTTT,CASSQGQGAHQPQHF
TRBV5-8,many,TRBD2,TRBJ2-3,TGTGCCAGCAGCTTGGGGCATAGCGGGAGTGGAGATACGCAGTATTTT,CASSLGHSGSGDTQYF